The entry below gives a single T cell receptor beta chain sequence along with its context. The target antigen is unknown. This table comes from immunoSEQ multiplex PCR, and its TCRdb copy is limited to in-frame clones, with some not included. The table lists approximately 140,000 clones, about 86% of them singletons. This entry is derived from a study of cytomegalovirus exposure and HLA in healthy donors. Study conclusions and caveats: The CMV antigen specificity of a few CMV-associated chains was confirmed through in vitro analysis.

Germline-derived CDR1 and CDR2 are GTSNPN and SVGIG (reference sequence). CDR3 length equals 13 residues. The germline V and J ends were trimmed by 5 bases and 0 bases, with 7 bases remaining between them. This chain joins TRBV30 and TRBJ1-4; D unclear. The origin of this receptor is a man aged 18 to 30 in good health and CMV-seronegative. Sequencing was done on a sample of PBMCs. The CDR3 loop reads CAWDPATNEKLFF. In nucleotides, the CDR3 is TGTGCCTGGGATCCAGCAACTAATGAAAAACTGTTTTTT.